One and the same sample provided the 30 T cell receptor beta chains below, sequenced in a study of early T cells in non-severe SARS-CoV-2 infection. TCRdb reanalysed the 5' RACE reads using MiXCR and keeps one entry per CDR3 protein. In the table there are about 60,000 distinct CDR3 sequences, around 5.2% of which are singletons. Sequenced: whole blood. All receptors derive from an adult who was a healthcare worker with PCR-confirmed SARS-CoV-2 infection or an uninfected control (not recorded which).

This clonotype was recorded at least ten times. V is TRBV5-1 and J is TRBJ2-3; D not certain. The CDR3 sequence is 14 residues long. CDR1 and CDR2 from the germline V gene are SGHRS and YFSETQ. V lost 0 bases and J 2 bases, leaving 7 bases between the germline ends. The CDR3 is CASSLGHATDTQYF. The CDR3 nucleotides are TGCGCCAGCAGCTTGGGGCACGCCACAGATACGCAGTATTTT.

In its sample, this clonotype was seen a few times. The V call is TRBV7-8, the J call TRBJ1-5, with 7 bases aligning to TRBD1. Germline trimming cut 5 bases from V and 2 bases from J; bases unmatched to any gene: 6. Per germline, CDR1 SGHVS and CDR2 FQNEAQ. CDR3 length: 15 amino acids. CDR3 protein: CASSLYDRGNQPQHF. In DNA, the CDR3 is TGTGCCAGCAGCCTATACGACAGGGGCAATCAGCCCCAGCATTTT.

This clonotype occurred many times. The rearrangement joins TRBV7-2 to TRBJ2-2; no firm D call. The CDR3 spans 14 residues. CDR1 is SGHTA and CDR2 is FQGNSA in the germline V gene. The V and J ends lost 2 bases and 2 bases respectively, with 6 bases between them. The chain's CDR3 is CASSLRVNTGELFF. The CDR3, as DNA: TGTGCCAGCAGCTTAAGAGTCAACACCGGGGAGCTGTTTTTT. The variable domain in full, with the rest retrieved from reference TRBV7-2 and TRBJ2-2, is GAGVSQSPSNKVTEKGKDVELRCDPISGHTALYWYRQSLGQGLEFLIYFQGNSAPDKSGLPSDRFSAERTGGSVSTLTIQRTQQEDSAVYLCASSLRVNTGELFFGEGSRLTVL.

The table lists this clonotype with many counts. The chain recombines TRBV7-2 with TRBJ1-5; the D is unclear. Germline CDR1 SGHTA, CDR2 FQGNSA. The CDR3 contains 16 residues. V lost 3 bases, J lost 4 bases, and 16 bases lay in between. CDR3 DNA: TGTGCCAGCAGCTTCCTGGTCCTAGGAAGTAATCAGCCCCAGCATTTT. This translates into CASSFLVLGSNQPQHF.

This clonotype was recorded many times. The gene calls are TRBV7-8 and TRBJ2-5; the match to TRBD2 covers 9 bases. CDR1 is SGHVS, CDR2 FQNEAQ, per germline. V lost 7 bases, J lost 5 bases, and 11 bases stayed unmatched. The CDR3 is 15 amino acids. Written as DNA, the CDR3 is TGTGCCAGCACCCCAGCTGGCCTAGCGGGGGAGACCCAGTACTTC. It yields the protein CASTPAGLAGETQYF.

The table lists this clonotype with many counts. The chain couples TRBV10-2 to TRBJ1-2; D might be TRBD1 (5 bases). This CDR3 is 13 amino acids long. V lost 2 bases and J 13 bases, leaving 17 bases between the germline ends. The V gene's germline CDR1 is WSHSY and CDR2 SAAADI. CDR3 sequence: CASSEEGPLGCTF. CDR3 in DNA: TGCGCCAGCAGTGAGGAGGGACCCCTGGGGTGCACCTTC.

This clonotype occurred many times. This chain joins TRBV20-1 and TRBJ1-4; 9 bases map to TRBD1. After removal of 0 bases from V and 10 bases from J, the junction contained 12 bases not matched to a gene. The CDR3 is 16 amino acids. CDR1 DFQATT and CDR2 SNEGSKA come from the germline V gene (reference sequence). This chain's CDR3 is CSARETSGTGIGKLFF. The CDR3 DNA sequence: TGCAGTGCTAGAGAAACCTCCGGGACAGGGATAGGAAAACTGTTTTTT.

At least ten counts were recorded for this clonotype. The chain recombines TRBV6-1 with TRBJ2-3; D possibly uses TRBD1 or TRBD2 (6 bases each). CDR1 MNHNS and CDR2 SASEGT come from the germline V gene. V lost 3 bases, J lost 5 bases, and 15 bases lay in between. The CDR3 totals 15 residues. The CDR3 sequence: CASSDRTGGGDTQYF. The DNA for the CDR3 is TGTGCCAGCAGTGACCGGACCGGAGGGGGAGATACGCAGTATTTT.

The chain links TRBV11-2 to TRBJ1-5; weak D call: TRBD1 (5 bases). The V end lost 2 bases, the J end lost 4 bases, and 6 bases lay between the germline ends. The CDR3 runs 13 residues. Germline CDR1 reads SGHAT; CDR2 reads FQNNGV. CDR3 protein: CASSLWGNQPQHF. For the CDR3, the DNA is TGTGCCAGCAGCTTATGGGGGAATCAGCCCCAGCATTTT.

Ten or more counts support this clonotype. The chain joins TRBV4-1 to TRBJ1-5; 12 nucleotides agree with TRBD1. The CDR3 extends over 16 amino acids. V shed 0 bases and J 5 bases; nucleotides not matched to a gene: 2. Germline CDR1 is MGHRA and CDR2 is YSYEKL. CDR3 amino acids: CASSQDGTGGHQPQHF. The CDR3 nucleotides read TGCGCCAGCAGCCAAGATGGGACAGGGGGCCATCAGCCCCAGCATTTT.

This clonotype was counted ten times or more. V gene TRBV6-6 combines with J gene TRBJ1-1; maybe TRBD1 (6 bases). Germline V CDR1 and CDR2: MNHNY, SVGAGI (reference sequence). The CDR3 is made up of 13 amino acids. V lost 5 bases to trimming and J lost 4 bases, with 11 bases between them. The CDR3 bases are TGTGCCAGCAGTCACACAGGGTCCACTGAAGCTTTCTTT. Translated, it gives CASSHTGSTEAFF.

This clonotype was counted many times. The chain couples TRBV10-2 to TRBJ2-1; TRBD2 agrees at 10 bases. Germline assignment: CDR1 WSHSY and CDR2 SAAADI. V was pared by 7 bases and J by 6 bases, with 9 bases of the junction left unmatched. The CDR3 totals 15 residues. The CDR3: CASIQTSGLGNEQFF. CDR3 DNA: TGCGCCAGCATTCAGACTAGCGGGTTAGGCAATGAGCAGTTCTTC.

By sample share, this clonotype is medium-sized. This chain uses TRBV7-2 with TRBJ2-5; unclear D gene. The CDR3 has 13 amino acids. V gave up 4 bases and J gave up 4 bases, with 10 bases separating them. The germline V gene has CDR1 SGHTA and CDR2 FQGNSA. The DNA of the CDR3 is TGTGCCAGCAGCTCCCGGACCGGAGAGACCCAGTACTTC. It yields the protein CASSSRTGETQYF.

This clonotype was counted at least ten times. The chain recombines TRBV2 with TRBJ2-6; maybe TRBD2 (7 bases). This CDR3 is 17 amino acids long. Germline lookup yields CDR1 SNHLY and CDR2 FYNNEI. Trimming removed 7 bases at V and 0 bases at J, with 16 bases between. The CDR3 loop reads CASNRGAHFSGANVLTF. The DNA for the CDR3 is TGTGCCAGCAATCGGGGGGCCCACTTCTCTGGGGCCAACGTCCTGACTTTC. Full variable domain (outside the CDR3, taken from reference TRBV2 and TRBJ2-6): EPEVTQTPSHQVTQMGQEVILRCVPISNHLYFYWYRQILGQKVEFLVSFYNNEISEKSEIFDDQFSVERPDGSNFTLKIRSTKLEDSAMYFCASNRGAHFSGANVLTFGAGSRLTVL.

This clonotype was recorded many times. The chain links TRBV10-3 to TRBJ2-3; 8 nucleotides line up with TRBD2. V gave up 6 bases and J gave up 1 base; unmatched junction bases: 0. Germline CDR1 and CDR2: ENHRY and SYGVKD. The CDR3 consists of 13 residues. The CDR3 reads CAIRLAGTDTQYF. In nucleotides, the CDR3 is TGTGCCATCAGACTAGCGGGCACAGATACGCAGTATTTT.

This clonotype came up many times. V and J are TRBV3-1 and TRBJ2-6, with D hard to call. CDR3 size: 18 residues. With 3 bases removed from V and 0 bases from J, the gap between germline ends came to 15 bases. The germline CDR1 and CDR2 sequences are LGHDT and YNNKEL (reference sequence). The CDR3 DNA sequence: TGTGCCAGCAGCCAGCCCCGGGTAGGACCCTCTGGGGCCAACGTCCTGACTTTC. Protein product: CASSQPRVGPSGANVLTF.

The CDR3 protein is CASSIRATAGEQYF. In DNA, the CDR3 is TGTGCCAGCAGCATCCGGGCCACGGCTGGCGAGCAGTACTTC. The chain is built from TRBV7-2 and TRBJ2-7; D gene uncertain. The germline V gene encodes CDR1 SGHTA and CDR2 FQGNSA. This CDR3 comprises 14 residues. V gave up 5 bases and J gave up 6 bases, with 17 bases separating them.

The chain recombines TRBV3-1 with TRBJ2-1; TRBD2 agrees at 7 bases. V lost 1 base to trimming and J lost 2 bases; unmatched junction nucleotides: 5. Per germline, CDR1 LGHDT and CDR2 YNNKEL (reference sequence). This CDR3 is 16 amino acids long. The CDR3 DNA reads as TGTGCCAGCAGCCAAGGCGGGAGCAGGGCCTACAATGAGCAGTTCTTC. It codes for CASSQGGSRAYNEQFF.

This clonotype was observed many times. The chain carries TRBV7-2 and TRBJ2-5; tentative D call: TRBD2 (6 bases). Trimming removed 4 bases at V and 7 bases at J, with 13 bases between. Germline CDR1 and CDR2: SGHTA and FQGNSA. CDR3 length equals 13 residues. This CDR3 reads CASSSRDSGTQYF. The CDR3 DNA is TGTGCCAGCAGCTCCCGGGATAGCGGGACCCAGTACTTC.

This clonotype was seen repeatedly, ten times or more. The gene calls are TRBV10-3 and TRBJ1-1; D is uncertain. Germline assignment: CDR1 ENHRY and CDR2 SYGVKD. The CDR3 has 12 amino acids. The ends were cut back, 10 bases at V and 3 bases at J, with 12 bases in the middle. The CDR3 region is CATGRQDTEAFF. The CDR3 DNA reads TGTGCCACGGGCCGTCAGGACACTGAAGCTTTCTTT.

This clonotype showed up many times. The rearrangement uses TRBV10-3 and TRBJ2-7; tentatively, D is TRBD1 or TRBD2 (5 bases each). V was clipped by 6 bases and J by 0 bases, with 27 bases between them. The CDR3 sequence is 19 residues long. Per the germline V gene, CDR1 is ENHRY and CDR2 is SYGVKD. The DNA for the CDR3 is TGTGCCATCAGCGGACGAGGGGACGCGGCTCACGTCTTCTCCTACGAGCAGTACTTC. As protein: CAISGRGDAAHVFSYEQYF.

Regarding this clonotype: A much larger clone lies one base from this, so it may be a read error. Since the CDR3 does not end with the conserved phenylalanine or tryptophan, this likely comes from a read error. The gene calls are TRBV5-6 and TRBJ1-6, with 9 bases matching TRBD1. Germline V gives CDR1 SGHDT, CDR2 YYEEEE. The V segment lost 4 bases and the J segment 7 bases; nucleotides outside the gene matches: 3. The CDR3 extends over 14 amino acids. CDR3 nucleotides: TGTGCCAGCAGCCTGGACAGGGGAAATTCACCCCTCCACCTT. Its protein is CASSLDRGNSPLHL.

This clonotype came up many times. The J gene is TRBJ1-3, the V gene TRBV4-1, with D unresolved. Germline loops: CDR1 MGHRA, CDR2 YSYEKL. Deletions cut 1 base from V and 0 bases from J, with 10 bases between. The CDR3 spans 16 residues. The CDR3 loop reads CASSQVVTSSGNTIYF. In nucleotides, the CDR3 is TGCGCCAGCAGCCAAGTCGTCACCAGCTCTGGAAACACCATATATTTT.

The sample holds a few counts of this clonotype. The CDR3 loop is CASSVLAWGNAYNEQFF. The CDR3 DNA reads TGTGCCAGCAGCGTACTGGCCTGGGGGAACGCCTACAATGAGCAGTTCTTC. J is TRBJ2-1 and V is TRBV11-2; D might be TRBD1 or TRBD2, each matching 5 bases. Per germline, CDR1 SGHAT and CDR2 FQNNGV. The V gene lost 5 bases and the J gene lost 2 bases, with 19 bases spanning the gap. The CDR3 contains 17 residues.

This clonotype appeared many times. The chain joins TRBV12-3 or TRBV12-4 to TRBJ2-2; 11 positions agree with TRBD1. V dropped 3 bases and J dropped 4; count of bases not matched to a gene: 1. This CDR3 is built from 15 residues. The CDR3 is CASSLGTGGTGELFF. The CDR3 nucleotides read TGTGCCAGCAGTTTGGGGACAGGGGGCACCGGGGAGCTGTTTTTT.

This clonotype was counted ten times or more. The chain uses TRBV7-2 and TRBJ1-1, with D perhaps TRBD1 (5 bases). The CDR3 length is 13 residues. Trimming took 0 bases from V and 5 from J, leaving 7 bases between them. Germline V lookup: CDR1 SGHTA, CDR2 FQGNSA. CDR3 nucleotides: TGTGCCAGCAGCTTAGCACGGGGGACTGAAGCTTTCTTT. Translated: CASSLARGTEAFF. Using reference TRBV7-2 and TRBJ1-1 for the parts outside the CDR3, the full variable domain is GAGVSQSPSNKVTEKGKDVELRCDPISGHTALYWYRQSLGQGLEFLIYFQGNSAPDKSGLPSDRFSAERTGGSVSTLTIQRTQQEDSAVYLCASSLARGTEAFFGQGTRLTVV.

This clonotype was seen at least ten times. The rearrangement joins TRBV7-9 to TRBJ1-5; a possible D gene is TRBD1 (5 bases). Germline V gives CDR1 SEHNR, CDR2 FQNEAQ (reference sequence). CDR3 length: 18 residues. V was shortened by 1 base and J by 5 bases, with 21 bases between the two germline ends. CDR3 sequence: CASSLGGLPQGADQPQHF. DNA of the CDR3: TGTGCCAGCAGCTTAGGCGGATTACCTCAGGGTGCGGATCAGCCCCAGCATTTT.

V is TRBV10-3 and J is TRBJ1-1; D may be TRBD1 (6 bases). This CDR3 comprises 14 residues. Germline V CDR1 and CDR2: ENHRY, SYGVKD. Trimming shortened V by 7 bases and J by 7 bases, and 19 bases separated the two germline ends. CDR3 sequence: CAINGDIPNGEAFF. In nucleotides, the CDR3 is TGTGCCATCAATGGGGACATTCCGAACGGTGAAGCTTTCTTT.

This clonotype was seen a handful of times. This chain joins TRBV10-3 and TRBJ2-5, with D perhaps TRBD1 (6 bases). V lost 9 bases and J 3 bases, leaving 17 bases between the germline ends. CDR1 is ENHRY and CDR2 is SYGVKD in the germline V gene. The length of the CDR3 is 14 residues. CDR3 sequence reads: CAIEYRVRKETQYF. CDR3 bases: TGTGCCATTGAGTACAGGGTTCGAAAAGAGACCCAGTACTTC.

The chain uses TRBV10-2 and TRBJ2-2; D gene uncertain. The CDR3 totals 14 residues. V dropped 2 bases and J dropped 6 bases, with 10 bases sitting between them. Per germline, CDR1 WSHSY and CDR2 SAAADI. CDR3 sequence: CASSETPNPGELFF. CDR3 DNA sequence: TGCGCCAGCAGTGAGACCCCGAATCCCGGGGAGCTGTTTTTT.